Presented here are 30 T cell receptor beta chains from one specimen sequenced in a study of cytomegalovirus exposure and HLA in healthy donors. Amplification used 60 Vbeta primers and 13 Jbeta primers. Profiling relied on immunoSEQ multiplex PCR, and the TCRdb table lists in-frame clones only, not all of them. The data contain about 120,000 clones, about 59% of them singletons. The sample consisted of PBMCs. The receptors derive from a woman aged 40 to 50 in good health and CMV-seropositive.

This chain links TRBV2 with TRBJ2-1, with 7 bases that match TRBD1. After removal of 5 bases from V and 2 bases from J, the junction contained 6 bases not matched to a gene. From germline, CDR1 is SNHLY and CDR2 FYNNEI. This CDR3 comprises 15 residues. CDR3 region: CASSPETGPYNEQFF. The CDR3 DNA sequence: TGTGCCAGCAGTCCAGAGACAGGGCCCTACAATGAGCAGTTCTTC. The full variable domain, in which reference TRBV2 and TRBJ2-1 provide the parts outside the CDR3, is EPEVTQTPSHQVTQMGQEVILRCVPISNHLYFYWYRQILGQKVEFLVSFYNNEISEKSEIFDDQFSVERPDGSNFTLKIRSTKLEDSAMYFCASSPETGPYNEQFFGPGTRLTVL.

The chain has TRBV9 and TRBJ1-5, with 7 bases matching TRBD1. This CDR3 contains 15 residues. From germline, CDR1 is SGDLS and CDR2 YYNGEE. The J segment lost 3 bases and the V segment lost 4 bases, leaving 7 bases of the junction unmatched. The CDR3 DNA reads as TGTGCCAGCAGCTCCCAAGACAGGGTCAATCAGCCCCAGCATTTT. Translation gives CASSSQDRVNQPQHF. Full variable domain (rest looked up from reference TRBV9 and TRBJ1-5): DSGVTQTPKHLITATGQRVTLRCSPRSGDLSVYWYQQSLDQGLQFLIQYYNGEERAKGNILERFSAQQFPDLHSELNLSSLELGDSALYFCASSSQDRVNQPQHFGDGTRLSIL.

This rearrangement joins TRBV30 to TRBJ2-2, with 8 bases matching TRBD2. Germline V lookup: CDR1 GTSNPN, CDR2 SVGIG (reference sequence). This CDR3 contains 17 residues. The V and J ends lost 0 bases and 1 base, in that order; junction bases with no gene match: 7. The CDR3 DNA sequence: TGTGCCTGGAGTGTAACAGCGGGAGAAAGGAACACCGGGGAGCTGTTTTTT. Translating it yields CAWSVTAGERNTGELFF. The whole variable domain, filled in from reference TRBV30 and TRBJ2-2, reads SQTIHQWPATLVQPVGSPLSLECTVEGTSNPNLYWYRQAAGRGLQLLFYSVGIGQISSEVPQNLSASRPQDRQFILSSKKLLLSDSGFYLCAWSVTAGERNTGELFFGEGSRLTVL.

J is TRBJ1-3 and V is TRBV9, with 7 bases identical to TRBD1. The CDR3 loop spans 17 amino acids. The V gene end was trimmed by 4 bases and the J gene end by 0 bases; junction bases not matched to a gene: 10. Germline CDR1 reads SGDLS; CDR2 reads YYNGEE. Here the CDR3 reads CASSQGQSHSSGNTIYF. The DNA of the CDR3 is TGTGCCAGCAGCCAGGGACAGTCTCACAGCTCTGGAAACACCATATATTTT.

This clone showed up just a few times. The chain is built from TRBV4-2 and TRBJ2-3, with TRBD1 identical over 7 bases. The CDR3 has 17 amino acids. V dropped 2 bases and J dropped 2; count of bases not matched to a gene: 10. CDR1 and CDR2 (germline): LGHNA, YNFKEQ. The CDR3 loop reads CASSQPYSGTATDTQYF. Here the CDR3 DNA reads TGTGCCAGCAGCCAACCCTATTCCGGGACAGCCACAGATACGCAGTATTTT.

The CDR3 nucleotides read TGTGCCAGCAGCAGGACTAGGACAACCTACAATGAGCAGTTCTTC. Protein sequence: CASSRTRTTYNEQFF. The chain joins TRBV7-3 to TRBJ2-1; 7 bases map to TRBD2. From germline, CDR1 is SGHTA and CDR2 FQGTGA. The CDR3 sequence is 15 residues long. V lost 5 bases, J lost 2 bases, and 6 bases stayed unmatched.

This sequence joins TRBV7-3 and TRBJ2-1; 7 bases line up with TRBD2. J gave up 9 bases and V 3 bases, and 11 bases lay outside the gene matches. Germline V gene data show CDR1 as SGHTA and CDR2 as FQGTGA. The CDR3 is 15 residues long. The CDR3 DNA follows: TGTGCCAGCAGCTTGACGGGAGGATCCTTCAGTGAGCAGTTCTTC. This sequence encodes CASSLTGGSFSEQFF.

This clone was detected only a few times. The chain joins TRBV7-2 to TRBJ1-3; D not certain. There are 15 residues in the CDR3. V lost 5 bases, J lost 3 bases, and 14 bases lay in between. Germline V lookup: CDR1 SGHTA, CDR2 FQGNSA. CDR3 loop: CASSRAAGFGNTIYF. The CDR3, as DNA: TGTGCCAGCAGCCGGGCGGCGGGGTTTGGAAACACCATATATTTT.

This CDR3 is CAWSVGQLSPGAFF. The CDR3 DNA reads TGTGCCTGGAGTGTAGGACAGCTAAGTCCTGGAGCTTTCTTT. The chain is built from TRBV30 and TRBJ1-1; D may be TRBD1 (6 bases). The V gene lost 0 bases and the J gene lost 10 bases, with 18 bases spanning the gap. This CDR3 has 14 amino acids. The V gene's germline CDR1 is GTSNPN and CDR2 SVGIG (reference sequence).

The sample holds a few counts of this clone. This sequence joins TRBV7-9 and TRBJ1-2, with 9 bases aligning to TRBD1. This CDR3 comprises 15 residues. V was pared by 6 bases and J by 6 bases, with 11 bases of the junction left unmatched. Germline V gene lookup returns CDR1 SEHNR and CDR2 FQNEAQ (reference sequence). The CDR3 loop reads CASSYDTGGENGYTF. The DNA of the CDR3 is TGTGCCAGCAGTTATGACACAGGGGGCGAAAATGGCTACACCTTC.

The J gene is TRBJ1-1, the V gene TRBV6-6; TRBD1 aligns across 11 bases. The ends lost 5 bases at V and 9 bases at J; junction bases unmatched: 11. Germline V gene sequence: CDR1 MNHNY, CDR2 SVGAGI (reference sequence). The length of the CDR3 is 15 residues. In nucleotides, the CDR3 is TGTGCCAGCAGTGCCCCAAAAGGGACAGGGGGTCAAGCTTTCTTT. Its protein is CASSAPKGTGGQAFF.

V gene TRBV7-9 combines with J gene TRBJ2-5; D is perhaps TRBD1 (5 bases). Trimming took off 3 bases at V and 5 bases at J, with 7 bases between the two ends. The CDR3 extends over 12 amino acids. Germline CDR1 is SEHNR and CDR2 is FQNEAQ (reference sequence). CDR3 protein: CASSLSGETQYF. In nucleotides, the CDR3 is TGTGCCAGCAGCTTGTCAGGGGAGACCCAGTACTTC.

The chain combines TRBV4-3 with TRBJ2-2, with a weak D call TRBD2 (7 bases). The length of the CDR3 is 17 residues. Trimming pared 3 bases from V and 3 bases from J, leaving 17 bases between. Germline CDR1 is LGHNA and CDR2 is YSLEER. CDR3 nucleotides: TGCGCCAGCAGCCAGGCGGGGGCTGGAGGAGACACCGGGGAGCTGTTTTTT. Its translation: CASSQAGAGGDTGELFF.

V is TRBV5-6 and J is TRBJ1-2; no clear D. Germline V gives CDR1 SGHDT, CDR2 YYEEEE. V was trimmed by 4 bases and J by 4 bases, leaving 11 bases between them. The CDR3 runs to 13 residues. DNA for the CDR3: TGTGCCAGCAGCCCCGGCCCGGGCTATGGCTACACCTTC. It yields the protein CASSPGPGYGYTF. Variable domain in full (rest from reference TRBV5-6 and TRBJ1-2): DAGVTQSPTHLIKTRGQQVTLRCSPKSGHDTVSWYQQALGQGPQFIFQYYEEEERQRGNFPDRFSGHQFPNYSSELNVNALLLGDSALYLCASSPGPGYGYTFGSGTRLTVV.

The J gene is TRBJ2-3, the V gene TRBV7-9; 7 bases align to TRBD1. The length of the CDR3 is 12 residues. Looked up from germline, CDR1 is SEHNR and CDR2 is FQNEAQ (reference sequence). V trimming: 5 bases; J trimming: 4 bases; junction bases outside the gene matches: 0. This chain's CDR3 is CASSTGADTQYF. CDR3 nucleotide sequence: TGTGCCAGCAGCACAGGGGCAGATACGCAGTATTTT. Together with reference TRBV7-9 and TRBJ2-3, the CDR3 gives the full variable domain: DTGVSQNPRHKITKRGQNVTFRCDPISEHNRLYWYRQTLGQGPEFLTYFQNEAQLEKSRLLSDRFSAERPKGSFSTLEIQRTEQGDSAMYLCASSTGADTQYFGPGTRLTVL.

V gene TRBV2 combines with J gene TRBJ1-5; D is perhaps TRBD1 (6 bases). Trimming removed 6 bases from V and 0 bases from J, with 15 bases in between. Looked up from germline, CDR1 is SNHLY and CDR2 is FYNNEI. This CDR3 is built from 16 residues. The CDR3 reads CASSVQGYSSNQPQHF. The CDR3 coding sequence is TGTGCCAGCAGCGTACAGGGATACAGTAGCAATCAGCCCCAGCATTTT.

The genes are TRBV4-3 and TRBJ2-3, with a tentative D call TRBD2 (7 bases). Looked up from germline, CDR1 is LGHNA and CDR2 is YSLEER. V lost 0 bases and J lost 4, with 14 bases in between. The CDR3 spans 16 residues. The CDR3 is CASSQDRGAGSDTQYF. CDR3 nucleotide sequence: TGCGCCAGCAGCCAAGATCGGGGGGCGGGATCAGATACGCAGTATTTT.

The CDR3 here is CASSQVGYSSSYEQYF. CDR3 nucleotide sequence: TGCGCCAGCAGCCAAGTTGGATACAGCAGCTCCTACGAGCAGTACTTC. The rearrangement joins TRBV4-3 to TRBJ2-7, with no clear D. Trimming removed 1 base from V and 0 bases from J, with 13 bases in between. CDR1 and CDR2 from the germline V gene are LGHNA and YSLEER. The CDR3 runs 16 residues.

The CDR3 coding sequence is TGTGCCAGCAGCTCAAACATGAACACTGAAGCTTTCTTT. Encoded protein: CASSSNMNTEAFF. This chain uses TRBV7-7 with TRBJ1-1; D unresolved. The length of the CDR3 is 13 residues. Trimming took 4 bases from V and 0 from J, leaving 6 bases between them. Looked up from germline, CDR1 is SSHAT and CDR2 is FNYEAQ (reference sequence).

This clone is a singleton in its sample. The rearrangement links TRBV7-9 to TRBJ2-7; 8 nucleotides agree with TRBD1. V was clipped by 4 bases and J by 4 bases; unmatched bases: 9. The CDR3 length is 15 residues. The germline V gene has CDR1 SEHNR and CDR2 FQNEAQ (reference sequence). CDR3 nucleotide sequence: TGTGCCAGCAGCTCATTCCAGGGGGCCGGTTACGAGCAGTACTTC. Translating gives CASSSFQGAGYEQYF.

This chain joins TRBV4-3 and TRBJ2-3; D may be TRBD2 (6 bases). Germline CDR1 LGHNA, CDR2 YSLEER. Between the trimmed V and J ends, which lost 0 bases and 0 bases, there was a span of 16 bases. The CDR3 has 18 residues. The CDR3 DNA reads as TGCGCCAGCAGCCAAGATCTTGTCGCTAGCGCTAGCACAGATACGCAGTATTTT. It translates to CASSQDLVASASTDTQYF.

V gene TRBV9 combines with J gene TRBJ2-7, with 7 bases identical to TRBD1. Germline assignment: CDR1 SGDLS and CDR2 YYNGEE. CDR3 size: 15 residues. V lost 0 bases to trimming and J lost 3 bases; unmatched junction nucleotides: 6. CDR3 sequence: CASSVGTGVGYEQYF. In nucleotides, the CDR3 is TGTGCCAGCAGCGTAGGAACAGGGGTTGGCTACGAGCAGTACTTC.

CDR3 DNA sequence: TGTGCCAGCAGTTCACGGATGACAGGGAGTCCCTACAATGAGCAGTTCTTC. Its protein product is CASSSRMTGSPYNEQFF. This chain connects TRBV28 to TRBJ2-1; 7 bases line up with TRBD1. From germline, CDR1 is MDHEN and CDR2 SYDVKM. V dropped 4 bases and J dropped 2; count of bases not matched to a gene: 11. There are 17 residues in the CDR3.

V and J are TRBV2 and TRBJ2-3, with D possibly TRBD2 on 6 matching bases. V lost 2 bases and J lost 1, with 13 bases in between. Germline V gives CDR1 SNHLY, CDR2 FYNNEI. This CDR3 is built from 16 residues. The CDR3 DNA reads TGTGCCAGCAGTGAAATGGGGGGAGGAGGCACAGATACGCAGTATTTT. Translation gives CASSEMGGGGTDTQYF.

Only a few counts were recorded for this clone. This chain uses TRBV19 with TRBJ2-7, with 11 bases that match TRBD1. The germline V gene encodes CDR1 LNHDA and CDR2 SQIVND (reference sequence). J was trimmed by 4 bases and V by 1 base; bases with no gene match: 3. The CDR3 has 15 residues. The DNA of the CDR3 is TGTGCCAGTAGTATAGGGACAGGGGGCGGATACGAGCAGTACTTC. This sequence encodes CASSIGTGGGYEQYF.

This clone was detected only once. The genes are TRBV28 and TRBJ2-1, with D uncertain. The CDR3 length is 11 residues. V gave up 6 bases and J gave up 8 bases, with 8 bases separating them. Germline lookup yields CDR1 MDHEN and CDR2 SYDVKM. The CDR3 nucleotides are TGTGCCAGCAGGAATGAGGATGAGCAGTTCTTC. Residues: CASRNEDEQFF.

This clone came up a few times. The chain employs TRBV15 and TRBJ1-1, with unresolved D. This CDR3 spans 11 amino acids. Trimming removed 7 bases at V and 1 base at J, with 4 bases between. Looked up from germline, CDR1 is LNHNV and CDR2 is YYDKDF (reference sequence). The CDR3 sequence: CATTRNTEAFF. DNA for the CDR3: TGTGCCACCACTCGGAACACTGAAGCTTTCTTT.

In this sample, this clone turned up once. The chain carries TRBV5-1 and TRBJ2-1; 13 nucleotides agree with TRBD2. This CDR3 spans 17 amino acids. The trim removed 4 bases at V and 0 bases at J, leaving 4 bases unmatched. The germline V gene has CDR1 SGHRS and CDR2 YFSETQ. The CDR3 loop is CASSPRTSGSSYNEQFF. The CDR3 coding sequence is TGCGCCAGCAGCCCCCGGACTAGCGGGAGCTCCTACAATGAGCAGTTCTTC.

The V and J genes are TRBV18 and TRBJ2-7, with D unresolved. This CDR3 spans 13 amino acids. Germline V gene lookup returns CDR1 KGHSH and CDR2 LQKENI. Between the trimmed V and J ends, which lost 3 bases and 5 bases, there was a span of 11 bases. Written as DNA, the CDR3 is TGTGCCAGCTCACCTGGCCGGAGCAACGAGCAGTACTTC. Amino acid sequence: CASSPGRSNEQYF.

The chain is built from TRBV19 and TRBJ2-7; maybe TRBD2 (6 bases). This CDR3 is 17 amino acids long. The V gene's germline CDR1 is LNHDA and CDR2 SQIVND (reference sequence). Deletions cut 3 bases from V and 2 bases from J, with 20 bases between. CDR3 nucleotides: TGTGCCAGTAGTATCTCAGTGGGGACCGGGGGTGCCTACGAGCAGTACTTC. It specifies CASSISVGTGGAYEQYF.